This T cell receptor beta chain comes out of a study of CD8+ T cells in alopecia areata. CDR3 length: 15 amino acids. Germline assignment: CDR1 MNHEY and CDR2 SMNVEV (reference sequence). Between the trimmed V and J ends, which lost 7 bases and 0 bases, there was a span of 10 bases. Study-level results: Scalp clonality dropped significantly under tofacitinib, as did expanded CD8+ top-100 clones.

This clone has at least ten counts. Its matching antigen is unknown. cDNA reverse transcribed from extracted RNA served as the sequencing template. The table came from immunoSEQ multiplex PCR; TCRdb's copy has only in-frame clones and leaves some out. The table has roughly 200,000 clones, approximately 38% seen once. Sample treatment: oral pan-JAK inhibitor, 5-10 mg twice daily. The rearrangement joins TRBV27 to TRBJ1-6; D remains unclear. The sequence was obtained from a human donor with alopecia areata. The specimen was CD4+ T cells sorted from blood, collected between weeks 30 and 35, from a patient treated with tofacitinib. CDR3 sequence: CASTTASSYNSPLHF. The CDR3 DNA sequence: TGTGCCAGCACAACAGCGAGCTCCTATAATTCACCCCTCCACTTT.